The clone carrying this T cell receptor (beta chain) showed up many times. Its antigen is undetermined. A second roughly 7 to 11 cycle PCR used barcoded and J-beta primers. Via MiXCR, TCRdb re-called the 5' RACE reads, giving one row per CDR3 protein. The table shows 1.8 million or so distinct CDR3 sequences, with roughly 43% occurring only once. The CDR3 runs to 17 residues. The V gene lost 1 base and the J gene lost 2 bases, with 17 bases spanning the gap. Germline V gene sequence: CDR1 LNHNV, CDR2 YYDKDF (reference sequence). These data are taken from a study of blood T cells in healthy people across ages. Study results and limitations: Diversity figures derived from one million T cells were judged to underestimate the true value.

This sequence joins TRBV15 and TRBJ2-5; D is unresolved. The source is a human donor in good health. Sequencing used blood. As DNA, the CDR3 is TGTGCCACCAGCAGAGCTCAAAGGGCGTGGCGTCAAGAGACCCAGTACTTC. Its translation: CATSRAQRAWRQETQYF.